The rows below give T cell receptor beta chains drawn from one sample of a study of blood T cell repertoires in COVID-19. TCRdb's table, derived via immunoSEQ multiplex PCR, lists solely in-frame clones and lacks some. The data show tens of thousands of clones, around nine tenths seen once. Sequenced: peripheral blood. These receptors were taken from a man aged 60 to 75 with acute or convalescent COVID-19. Each CDR3 is given with its conserved first and last residue. Fields, in order: V gene, clone size, J gene, D gene, CDR3 length, CDR3 protein, CDR3 DNA. The D gene is left open where the match is weak. For some rows the clone size is stated as once, few or many, or as a class when expanded; others skip it.

TRBV7-6	few	TRBJ2-7	TRBD1	14	CASSLVSGGYEQYF	TGTGCCAGCAGCTTAGTGTCAGGGGGCTACGAGCAGTACTTC
TRBV4-3	once	TRBJ2-2	NA	16	CASSQDIQGNTGELFF	TGCGCCAGCAGCCAGGATATACAGGGGAACACCGGGGAGCTGTTTTTT
TRBV6-5	NA	TRBJ2-2	NA	15	CASRLQGGFPGELFF	TGTGCCAGCAGGCTACAGGGGGGGTTCCCCGGGGAGCTGTTTTTT
TRBV7-9	NA	TRBJ1-2	NA	14	CASSLTLGGYGYTF	TGTGCCAGCAGCTTGACCCTGGGGGGCTATGGCTACACCTTC
TRBV30	NA	TRBJ1-2	NA	13	CAWSEVRYYGYTF	TGTGCCTGGAGTGAAGTCCGGTACTATGGCTACACCTTC
TRBV9	NA	TRBJ1-4	NA	15	CASSVGFGNNEKLFF	TGTGCCAGCAGCGTAGGGTTCGGGAATAATGAAAAACTGTTTTTT
TRBV7-2	NA	TRBJ2-7	NA	13	CASSPSPAYEQYF	TGTGCCAGCAGCCCGTCTCCAGCCTACGAGCAGTACTTC
TRBV9	NA	TRBJ1-4	TRBD1	15	CASSVDGQGWEKLFF	TGTGCCAGCAGCGTAGACGGACAGGGTTGGGAAAAACTGTTTTTT
TRBV7-7	NA	TRBJ2-5	NA	14	CASSLVPGSETQYF	TGTGCCAGCAGCTTAGTGCCAGGATCAGAGACCCAGTACTTC
TRBV10-2	few	TRBJ2-5	TRBD1	13	CASSTGQGLTQYF	TGCGCCAGCAGCACCGGACAGGGTTTGACCCAGTACTTC